The 9 T cell receptor beta chains presented below share a single source sample, sequenced in a study of shared clonotypes between healthy human individuals. Libraries were prepared by immunoSEQ multiplex PCR; TCRdb keeps only in-frame clonotypes and omits some of them. The table shows some 1 million clones, with roughly 75% occurring only once. Sequenced: memory CD4+ T cells sorted from blood. Subset of the sample: CD45RA-negative fraction. All receptors come from a man younger than 35 in good health.

In regard to this clone: One end of the junction varies from germline; a read error may be responsible. The rearrangement uses TRBV7-7 and TRBJ2-7; 9 nucleotides align to TRBD2. Germline V gene sequence: CDR1 SSHAT, CDR2 FNYEAQ (reference sequence). The CDR3 is made up of 13 amino acids. The CDR3 loop is CASSRGLAHEQYF. As DNA, the CDR3 is TGTGCTAGCAGCCGGGGACTAGCCCACGAGCAGTACTTC.

The rearrangement links TRBV10-3 to TRBJ1-1; 8 nucleotides align to TRBD1. Per the germline V gene, CDR1 is ENHRY and CDR2 is SYGVKD. This CDR3 is 13 amino acids long. The V gene end was trimmed by 10 bases and the J gene end by 0 bases; junction bases not matched to a gene: 4. CDR3 loop: CANQQGVNTEAFF. The DNA of the CDR3 is TGTGCCAACCAACAGGGGGTGAACACTGAAGCTTTCTTT.

The CDR3 DNA reads TGCGCCAGCAAGACGACAGGGGGAGTTCCGTCGAGTGTTAGGCTTGAAGCTTTCTTT. It translates to CASKTTGGVPSSVRLEAFF. The J gene is TRBJ1-1, the V gene TRBV10-2, with 9 bases fitting TRBD1. In germline, CDR1 is WSHSY, CDR2 SAAADI. This CDR3 contains 19 residues. After removal of 7 bases from V and 7 bases from J, the junction contained 25 bases not matched to a gene.

This chain uses TRBV6-4 with TRBJ1-5; no clear D. Germline V gene data show CDR1 as MRHNA and CDR2 as SNTAGT. This CDR3 region has 17 residues. V lost 5 bases to trimming and J lost 0 bases, with 17 bases between them. The CDR3 reads CASSHSWNPYSNQPQHF. CDR3 DNA sequence: TGTGCCAGCAGTCATTCTTGGAATCCTTATAGCAATCAGCCCCAGCATTTT.

This chain joins TRBV10-3 and TRBJ2-2; D gene uncertain. The germline gives CDR1 ENHRY, CDR2 SYGVKD. The CDR3 contains 12 residues. V lost 6 bases and J 8 bases, leaving 10 bases between the germline ends. CDR3: CAIRLGPGELFF. CDR3 coding DNA: TGTGCCATCAGGCTAGGACCGGGGGAGCTGTTTTTT.

The chain joins TRBV18 to TRBJ1-2; D unclear. The V gene's germline CDR1 is KGHSH and CDR2 LQKENI. The CDR3 contains 13 residues. The V gene lost 11 bases and the J gene lost 14 bases, with 27 bases spanning the gap. The CDR3 DNA reads TGTGCCGGGTCCAGCTCACCAAGTATTGGGCGAACCTTC. This codes for CAGSSSPSIGRTF.

This chain links TRBV5-5 with TRBJ1-2; D possibly corresponds to TRBD1 (6 bases). Between the trimmed V and J ends, which lost 0 bases and 3 bases, there was a span of 15 bases. The CDR3 is made up of 16 amino acids. Germline V gene lookup returns CDR1 SGHKS and CDR2 YYEKEE (reference sequence). The chain's CDR3 is CASSLGGGLDDYGYTF. CDR3 sequence (DNA): TGTGCCAGCAGCTTGGGCGGGGGGCTGGATGACTATGGCTACACCTTC.

The rearrangement links TRBV2 to TRBJ2-1, with 7 nucleotides matching TRBD1. Germline loops: CDR1 SNHLY, CDR2 FYNNEI. This CDR3 region has 13 residues. Unmatched junction bases numbered 3, after V lost 3 bases and J lost 7 bases. CDR3 coding DNA: TGTGCCAGCAGTGATGGGACAGAGAATGAGCAGTTCTTC. Protein: CASSDGTENEQFF. Complete variable domain (other parts from reference TRBV2 and TRBJ2-1): EPEVTQTPSHQVTQMGQEVILRCVPISNHLYFYWYRQILGQKVEFLVSFYNNEISEKSEIFDDQFSVERPDGSNFTLKIRSTKLEDSAMYFCASSDGTENEQFFGPGTRLTVL.

This chain links TRBV27 with TRBJ2-1; 8 positions match TRBD2. Per germline, CDR1 MNHEY and CDR2 SMNVEV (reference sequence). This CDR3 has 15 residues. The V gene end was trimmed by 4 bases and the J gene end by 6 bases; junction bases not matched to a gene: 8. The CDR3 DNA reads TGTGCCAGCAGTTCTTCTGGACTAGCTATCAATGAGCAGTTCTTC. Its protein product is CASSSSGLAINEQFF.